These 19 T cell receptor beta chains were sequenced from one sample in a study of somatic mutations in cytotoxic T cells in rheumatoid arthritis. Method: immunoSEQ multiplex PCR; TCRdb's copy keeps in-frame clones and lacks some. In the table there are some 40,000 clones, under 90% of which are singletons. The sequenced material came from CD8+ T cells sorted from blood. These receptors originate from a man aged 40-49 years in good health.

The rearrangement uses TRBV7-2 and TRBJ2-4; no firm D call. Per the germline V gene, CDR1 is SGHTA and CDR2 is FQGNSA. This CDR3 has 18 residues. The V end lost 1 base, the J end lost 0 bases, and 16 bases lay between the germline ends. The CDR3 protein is CASSLGLVAELAKNIQYF. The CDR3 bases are TGTGCCAGCAGCTTAGGGTTGGTTGCTGAACTAGCCAAAAACATTCAGTACTTC.

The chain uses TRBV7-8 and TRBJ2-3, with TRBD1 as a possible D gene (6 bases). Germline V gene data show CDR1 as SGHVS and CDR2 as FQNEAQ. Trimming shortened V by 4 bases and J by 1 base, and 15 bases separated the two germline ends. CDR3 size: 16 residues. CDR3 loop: CASSYRQAEGTDTQYF. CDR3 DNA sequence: TGTGCCAGCAGCTACAGACAGGCGGAGGGCACAGATACGCAGTATTTT.

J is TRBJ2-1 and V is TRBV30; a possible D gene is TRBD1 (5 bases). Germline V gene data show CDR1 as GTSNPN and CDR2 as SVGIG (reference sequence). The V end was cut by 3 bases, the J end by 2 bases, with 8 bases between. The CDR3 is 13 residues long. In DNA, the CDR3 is TGTGCCTGGAGCGACAGTACCTACAATGAGCAGTTCTTC. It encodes CAWSDSTYNEQFF.

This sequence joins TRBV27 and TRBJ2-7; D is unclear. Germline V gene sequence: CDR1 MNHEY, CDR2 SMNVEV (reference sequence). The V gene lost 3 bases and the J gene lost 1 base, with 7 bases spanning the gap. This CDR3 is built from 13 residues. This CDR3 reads CASSFGGSYEQYF. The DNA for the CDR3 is TGTGCCAGCAGTTTCGGCGGTTCCTACGAGCAGTACTTC.

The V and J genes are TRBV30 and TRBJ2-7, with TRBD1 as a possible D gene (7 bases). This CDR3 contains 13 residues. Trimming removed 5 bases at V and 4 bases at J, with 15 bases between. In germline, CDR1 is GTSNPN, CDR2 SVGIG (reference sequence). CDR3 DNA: TGTGCCTGGGAGACAGGGACTGGGTACGAGCAGTACTTC. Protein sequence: CAWETGTGYEQYF.

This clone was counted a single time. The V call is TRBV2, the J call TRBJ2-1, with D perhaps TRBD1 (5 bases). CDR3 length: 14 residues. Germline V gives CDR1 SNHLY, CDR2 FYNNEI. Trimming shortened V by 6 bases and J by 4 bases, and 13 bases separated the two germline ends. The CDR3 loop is CASSLGHLYNEQFF. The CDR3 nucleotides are TGTGCCAGCAGCCTTGGACATCTTTACAATGAGCAGTTCTTC.

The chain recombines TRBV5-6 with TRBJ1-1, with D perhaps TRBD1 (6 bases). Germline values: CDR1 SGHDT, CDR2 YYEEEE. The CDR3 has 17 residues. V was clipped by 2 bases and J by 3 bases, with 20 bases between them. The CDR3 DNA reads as TGTGCCAGCAGCTTCGAGGGTATGGGGGGGCTTTACACTGAAGCTTTCTTT. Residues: CASSFEGMGGLYTEAFF.

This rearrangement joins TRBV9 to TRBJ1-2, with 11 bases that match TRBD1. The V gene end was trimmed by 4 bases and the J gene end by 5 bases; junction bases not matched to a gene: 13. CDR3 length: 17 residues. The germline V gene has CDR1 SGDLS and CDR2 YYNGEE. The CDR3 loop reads CASSSRTGGPGGYGYTF. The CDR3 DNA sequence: TGTGCCAGCAGCTCCCGGACAGGGGGCCCAGGCGGTTATGGCTACACCTTC.

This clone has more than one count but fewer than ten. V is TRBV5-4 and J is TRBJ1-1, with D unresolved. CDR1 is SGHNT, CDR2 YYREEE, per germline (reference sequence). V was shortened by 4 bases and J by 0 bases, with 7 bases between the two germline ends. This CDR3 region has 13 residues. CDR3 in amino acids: CASSGDMNTEAFF. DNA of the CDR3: TGTGCCAGCAGCGGAGACATGAACACTGAAGCTTTCTTT.

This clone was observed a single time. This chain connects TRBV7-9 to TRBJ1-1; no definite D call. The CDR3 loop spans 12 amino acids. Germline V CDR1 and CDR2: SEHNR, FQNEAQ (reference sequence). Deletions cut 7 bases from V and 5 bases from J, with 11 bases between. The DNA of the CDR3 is TGTGCCAGCATTGGAGCCTATACTGAAGCTTTCTTT. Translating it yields CASIGAYTEAFF.

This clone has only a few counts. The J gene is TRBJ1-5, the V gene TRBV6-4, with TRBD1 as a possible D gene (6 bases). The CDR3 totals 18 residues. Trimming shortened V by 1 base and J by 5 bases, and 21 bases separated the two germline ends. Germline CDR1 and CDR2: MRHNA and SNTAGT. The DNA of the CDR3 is TGTGCCAGCAGTGACTGGGGTCAGAGGGACACCCGAGATCAGCCCCAGCATTTT. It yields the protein CASSDWGQRDTRDQPQHF.

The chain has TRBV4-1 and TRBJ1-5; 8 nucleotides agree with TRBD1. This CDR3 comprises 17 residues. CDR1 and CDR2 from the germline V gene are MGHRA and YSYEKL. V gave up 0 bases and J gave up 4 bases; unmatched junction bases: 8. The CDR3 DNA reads TGCGCCAGCAGCCAAGATCCTGGACAGGGCCCAAATCAGCCCCAGCATTTT. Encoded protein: CASSQDPGQGPNQPQHF.

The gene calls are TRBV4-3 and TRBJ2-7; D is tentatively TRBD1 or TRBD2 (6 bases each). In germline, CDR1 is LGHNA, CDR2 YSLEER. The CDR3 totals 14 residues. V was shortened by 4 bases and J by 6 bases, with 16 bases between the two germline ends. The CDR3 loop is CASSPGASWGEQYF. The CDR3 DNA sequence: TGCGCCAGCAGCCCGGGGGCCTCTTGGGGCGAGCAGTACTTC.

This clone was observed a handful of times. The CDR3 spells CASSLDSLTTEAFF. CDR3 DNA: TGTGCCAGCAGTTTAGACAGCTTAACCACTGAAGCTTTCTTT. The rearrangement joins TRBV27 to TRBJ1-1; tentative D call: TRBD1 (5 bases). The V and J ends lost 2 bases and 4 bases respectively, with 11 bases between them. Germline V gene data show CDR1 as MNHEY and CDR2 as SMNVEV (reference sequence). The CDR3 spans 14 residues.

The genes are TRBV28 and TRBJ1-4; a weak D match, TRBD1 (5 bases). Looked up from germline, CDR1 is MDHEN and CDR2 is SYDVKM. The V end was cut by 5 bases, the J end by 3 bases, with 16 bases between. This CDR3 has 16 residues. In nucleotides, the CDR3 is TGTGCCAGCAGTAGGCAGGGTTTTCCTGCTAATGAAAAACTGTTTTTT. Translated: CASSRQGFPANEKLFF. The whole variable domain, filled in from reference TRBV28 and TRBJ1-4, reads DVKVTQSSRYLVKRTGEKVFLECVQDMDHENMFWYRQDPGLGLRLIYFSYDVKMKEKGDIPEGYSVSREKKERFSLILESASTNQTSMYLCASSRQGFPANEKLFFGSGTQLSVL.

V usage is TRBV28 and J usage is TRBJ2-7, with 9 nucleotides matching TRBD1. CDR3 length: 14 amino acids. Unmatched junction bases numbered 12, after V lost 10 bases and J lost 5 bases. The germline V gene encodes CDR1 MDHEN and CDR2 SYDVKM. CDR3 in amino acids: CAKYRDRVCDEQYF. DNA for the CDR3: TGTGCCAAGTACCGGGACAGGGTTTGCGACGAGCAGTACTTC.

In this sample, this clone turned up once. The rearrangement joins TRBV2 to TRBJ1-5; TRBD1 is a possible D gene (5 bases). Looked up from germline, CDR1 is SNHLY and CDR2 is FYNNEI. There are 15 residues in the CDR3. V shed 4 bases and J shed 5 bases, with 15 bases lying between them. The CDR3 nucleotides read TGTGCCAGCAGTGCACTGGACGGGGCCGATCAGCCCCAGCATTTT. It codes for CASSALDGADQPQHF.

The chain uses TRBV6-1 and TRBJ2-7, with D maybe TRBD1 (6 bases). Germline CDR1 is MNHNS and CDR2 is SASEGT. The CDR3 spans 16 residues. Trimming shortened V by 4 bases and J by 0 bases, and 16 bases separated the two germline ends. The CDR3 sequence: CASSARDRPLSYEQYF. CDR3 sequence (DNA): TGTGCCAGCAGTGCCCGAGACAGGCCTCTCTCCTACGAGCAGTACTTC.

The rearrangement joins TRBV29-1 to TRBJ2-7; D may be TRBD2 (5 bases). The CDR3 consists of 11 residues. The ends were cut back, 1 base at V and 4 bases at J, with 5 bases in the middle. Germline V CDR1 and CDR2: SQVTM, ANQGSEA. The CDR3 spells CSVEAGYEQYF. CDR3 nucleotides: TGCAGCGTTGAAGCGGGATACGAGCAGTACTTC.